Shown below are 26 T cell receptor beta chains from a single sample sequenced in a study of T-cell memory formation after mild COVID-19. One entry per CDR3 protein results from TCRdb running MiXCR on the 5' RACE reads. This sample has about 210,000 distinct CDR3 sequences, with roughly a tenth found just once. The sample was PBMCs or a T cell subset sorted from them (not recorded which). Receptors were obtained from a young man who had mild COVID-19 (a few samples of this study predate the infection). Cell type and time point are not known.

This clonotype was seen ten or more times. This chain uses TRBV7-7 with TRBJ2-3; possibly TRBD2 for D (7 bases). The CDR3 runs to 15 residues. Trimming cost V 0 bases and J 5 bases, with 12 bases left between them. The germline V gene has CDR1 SSHAT and CDR2 FNYEAQ (reference sequence). Written as DNA, the CDR3 is TGTGCCAGCAGCTTAGCGGGGGGGCCCGGAGATACGCAGTATTTT. Translated: CASSLAGGPGDTQYF.

The chain combines TRBV4-1 with TRBJ1-2; the D is unclear. CDR1 MGHRA and CDR2 YSYEKL come from the germline V gene. V lost 2 bases, J lost 5 bases, and 18 bases lay in between. The CDR3 sequence is 16 residues long. This CDR3 reads CASSQPGRRFSYGYTF. Here the CDR3 DNA reads TGCGCCAGCAGCCAACCGGGGAGGCGATTTTCGTATGGCTACACCTTC.

The V and J genes are TRBV5-5 and TRBJ2-7; the D gene is possibly TRBD1 (7 bases). Germline CDR1 and CDR2: SGHKS and YYEKEE (reference sequence). The ends were cut back, 4 bases at V and 3 bases at J, with 20 bases in the middle. The CDR3 runs to 16 residues. The CDR3: CASSARLEGGLYEQYV. The CDR3 DNA reads as TGTGCCAGCAGCGCCCGACTAGAAGGGGGCCTCTACGAGCAGTACGTC.

This clonotype was found a few times. The rearrangement joins TRBV6-5 to TRBJ2-7; the D call may be TRBD1 or TRBD2 (6 bases each). The germline V gene encodes CDR1 MNHEY and CDR2 SVGAGI. The CDR3 consists of 14 residues. The V and J ends lost 4 bases and 12 bases respectively, with 22 bases between them. The CDR3 here is CASSSDVGTGRWYV. CDR3 nucleotide sequence: TGTGCCAGCAGTTCGGATGTCGGAACAGGGAGGTGGTACGTC.

The chain recombines TRBV2 with TRBJ1-1, with 8 positions matching TRBD1. Germline loops: CDR1 SNHLY, CDR2 FYNNEI. The CDR3 loop spans 16 amino acids. The V and J ends lost 0 bases and 4 bases, in that order; junction bases with no gene match: 7. CDR3 protein: CASSEALGRGLTEAFF. The CDR3 DNA sequence: TGTGCCAGCAGTGAAGCGCTTGGCAGGGGGCTCACTGAAGCTTTCTTT.

The chain couples TRBV2 to TRBJ2-1; D not resolved. CDR1 and CDR2 from the germline V gene are SNHLY and FYNNEI. The germline V and J ends were trimmed by 3 bases and 0 bases, with 18 bases remaining between them. CDR3 length equals 18 residues. The CDR3 coding sequence is TGTGCCAGCAGTGACCCACTAACGGCACTTAGCTCCTACAATGAGCAGTTCTTC. Residues: CASSDPLTALSSYNEQFF.

The V gene is TRBV4-3, the J gene TRBJ1-1; D unclear. The CDR3 length is 13 residues. V dropped 1 base and J dropped 8 bases, with 11 bases sitting between them. Germline CDR1 is LGHNA and CDR2 is YSLEER. The CDR3 spells CASSQARGLEAFF. CDR3 nucleotide sequence: TGCGCCAGCAGCCAAGCACGGGGTCTCGAAGCTTTCTTT.

This clonotype was seen a handful of times. V and J are TRBV7-3 and TRBJ1-1, with a tentative D call TRBD1 (5 bases). The germline gives CDR1 SGHTA, CDR2 FQGTGA. There are 14 residues in the CDR3. V lost 1 base to trimming and J lost 2 bases, with 8 bases between them. The CDR3 region is CASSLNGGNTEAFF. The CDR3 bases are TGTGCCAGCAGCTTAAACGGGGGAAACACTGAAGCTTTCTTT.

The chain uses TRBV9 and TRBJ1-2; D not resolved. CDR3 length equals 14 residues. Germline assignment: CDR1 SGDLS and CDR2 YYNGEE. Between the trimmed V and J ends, which lost 0 bases and 6 bases, there was a span of 12 bases. This chain's CDR3 is CASSVEAGCNGYTF. The CDR3 region has the DNA TGTGCCAGCAGCGTAGAGGCAGGATGTAATGGCTACACCTTC.

The chain joins TRBV28 to TRBJ2-7; 8 bases line up with TRBD1. The CDR3 totals 13 residues. The junction had 5 bases not matched to a gene; V was cut back by 5 bases and J by 5 bases. Germline CDR1 MDHEN, CDR2 SYDVKM. In DNA, the CDR3 is TGTGCCAGCAGTACCGACAGGGGCCACGAGCAGTACGTC. Translation gives CASSTDRGHEQYV.

CDR3: CAIAGGTGRHSPLHF. CDR3 nucleotides: TGTGCCATCGCGGGGGGGACAGGGAGGCATTCACCCCTCCACTTT. The chain employs TRBV10-3 and TRBJ1-6; 9 nucleotides agree with TRBD1. Per the germline V gene, CDR1 is ENHRY and CDR2 is SYGVKD. The length of the CDR3 is 15 residues. J gave up 8 bases and V 8 bases, and 10 bases lay outside the gene matches.

The chain employs TRBV12-3 or TRBV12-4 and TRBJ1-5, with 8 bases identical to TRBD1. This CDR3 is built from 15 residues. V gave up 1 base and J gave up 4 bases; unmatched junction bases: 3. This CDR3 reads CASSLVGQGNQPQHF. As DNA, the CDR3 is TGTGCCAGCAGTTTAGTAGGACAGGGAAATCAGCCCCAGCATTTT.

The chain recombines TRBV12-3 or TRBV12-4 with TRBJ1-1; no clear D gene. Trimming removed 6 bases from V and 2 bases from J, with 13 bases in between. The CDR3 is 14 residues long. In DNA, the CDR3 is TGTGCCAGCAGCTACCTCGCCGGTAACACTGAAGCTTTCTTT. Its translation: CASSYLAGNTEAFF.

This clonotype was detected a few times. The rearrangement links TRBV28 to TRBJ2-1, with 8 bases lining up with TRBD1. Germline V lookup: CDR1 MDHEN, CDR2 SYDVKM. V gave up 1 base and J gave up 6 bases; unmatched junction bases: 8. There are 16 residues in the CDR3. The CDR3 region has the DNA TGTGCCAGCAGTTTATTGGACAGGGATAGTTCCAATGAGCAGTTCTTC. Translating it yields CASSLLDRDSSNEQFF.

The rearrangement links TRBV18 to TRBJ2-3; D is possibly TRBD1 (5 bases). The CDR3 spans 14 residues. V dropped 3 bases and J dropped 6 bases, with 13 bases sitting between them. The germline CDR1 and CDR2 sequences are KGHSH and LQKENI. The CDR3 here is CASSPIDSRDTQYF. The DNA of the CDR3 is TGTGCCAGCTCACCTATCGACAGTAGGGATACGCAGTATTTT.

As for this clonotype: An end of the junction differs from the germline gene, which may be a read error. The J gene is TRBJ1-4, the V gene TRBV27, with 8 nucleotides matching TRBD1. Germline V gene data show CDR1 as MNHEY and CDR2 as SMNVEV (reference sequence). There are 20 residues in the CDR3. The CDR3 loop reads CTSSLFKGQGRIATNEKLFF. The DNA for the CDR3 is TGCACCAGCAGCCTTTTTAAAGGACAGGGACGAATTGCAACTAATGAAAAACTGTTTTTT.

This clonotype showed up just a few times. The chain couples TRBV3-1 to TRBJ2-1, with D perhaps TRBD1 (5 bases). Germline V gene sequence: CDR1 LGHDT, CDR2 YNNKEL (reference sequence). This CDR3 has 14 amino acids. Trimming left V 4 bases short and J 9 bases short, with 16 bases between. The CDR3 coding sequence is TGTGCCAGCAGCCCAAATCAGGGCCAGGGTGAGCAGTTCTTC. Its protein product is CASSPNQGQGEQFF.

The V call is TRBV6-1, the J call TRBJ1-3; D is unclear. Per the germline V gene, CDR1 is MNHNS and CDR2 is SASEGT. This CDR3 has 16 residues. Trimming cost V 3 bases and J 4 bases, with 16 bases left between them. The CDR3 sequence is CASSDRREFVGNTIYF. The DNA for the CDR3 is TGTGCCAGCAGTGATCGGAGGGAGTTCGTGGGAAACACCATATATTTT.

The chain combines TRBV6-2 or TRBV6-3 with TRBJ1-1; D is uncertain. Germline CDR1 and CDR2: MNHEY and SVGEGT. The CDR3 totals 14 residues. V lost 4 bases, J lost 0 bases, and 9 bases lay in between. The CDR3 sequence: CASSWVTMNTEAFF. CDR3 DNA sequence: TGTGCCAGCAGTTGGGTCACCATGAACACTGAAGCTTTCTTT.

This clonotype was picked up a small number of times. This chain connects TRBV7-8 to TRBJ1-2; 7 bases line up with TRBD1. The CDR3 is made up of 14 amino acids. The V gene's germline CDR1 is SGHVS and CDR2 FQNEAQ. V shed 4 bases, J shed 7 bases, and the junction held 9 bases outside the gene matches. The CDR3 loop is CASSWTGVHSGYTF. DNA of the CDR3: TGTGCCAGCAGCTGGACAGGAGTACACTCTGGCTACACCTTC.

Worth noting for this clonotype: A junction boundary mismatches the germline segment, possibly from a read error. The V and J genes are TRBV5-1 and TRBJ1-1; D is undetermined. The CDR3 runs to 16 residues. CDR1 is SGHRS and CDR2 is YFSETQ in the germline V gene. In DNA, the CDR3 is TGTGCCAGCAGCTTGGCCGGTCTGAACATGAACACTGAAGCTTTCTTT. This encodes CASSLAGLNMNTEAFF.

Only a few counts were recorded for this clonotype. This chain uses TRBV21-1 with TRBJ1-1. TRBV21-1 is given as a pseudogene. CDR3 length equals 13 residues. CDR3 region: CASSKAREIRAFF. The CDR3, as DNA: TGTGCCAGCAGCAAAGCGCGGGAAATTCGGGCTTTCTTT.

This clonotype has only a few counts. The chain recombines TRBV19 with TRBJ2-1; no definite D call. Germline values: CDR1 LNHDA, CDR2 SQIVND (reference sequence). There are 16 residues in the CDR3. Trimming took off 1 base at V and 0 bases at J, with 10 bases between the two ends. The chain's CDR3 is CASSIGAWVSYNEQFF. CDR3 nucleotides: TGTGCCAGTAGTATAGGTGCTTGGGTCTCCTACAATGAGCAGTTCTTC. Together with reference TRBV19 and TRBJ2-1, the CDR3 gives the full variable domain: DGGITQSPKYLFRKEGQNVTLSCEQNLNHDAMYWYRQDPGQGLRLIYYSQIVNDFQKGDIAEGYSVSREKKESFPLTVTSAQKNPTAFYLCASSIGAWVSYNEQFFGPGTRLTVL.

The chain has TRBV29-1 and TRBJ1-2; D unclear. The CDR3 spans 15 residues. Trimming left V 0 bases short and J 0 bases short, with 11 bases between. In germline, CDR1 is SQVTM, CDR2 ANQGSEA. For the CDR3, the DNA is TGCAGCGTTGAAGATCGTGTCAGAACTAACTATGGCTACACCTTC. Protein sequence: CSVEDRVRTNYGYTF. Looking up the rest from reference TRBV29-1 and TRBJ1-2 gives the full variable domain: SAVISQKPSRDICQRGTSLTIQCQVDSQVTMMFWYRQQPGQSLTLIATANQGSEATYESGFVIDKFPISRPNLTFSTLTVSNMSPEDSSIYLCSVEDRVRTNYGYTFGSGTRLTVV.

The chain has TRBV20-1 and TRBJ2-7; 8 bases are a match to TRBD1. This CDR3 region has 15 residues. V lost 1 base and J lost 0; bases outside the gene matches: 5. Per the germline V gene, CDR1 is DFQATT and CDR2 is SNEGSKA (reference sequence). Here the CDR3 reads CSARGGQGLSYEQYF. The CDR3 bases are TGCAGTGCTAGAGGCGGACAGGGACTCTCCTACGAGCAGTACTTC.

This clonotype showed up just a few times. V gene TRBV7-3 combines with J gene TRBJ1-1; TRBD1 is a possible D gene (5 bases). Germline V lookup: CDR1 SGHTA, CDR2 FQGTGA. This CDR3 has 13 residues. The V and J ends lost 5 bases and 4 bases respectively, with 11 bases between them. DNA for the CDR3: TGTGCCAGCAGCACACAGGAGGGCACTGAAGCTTTCTTT. Its translation is CASSTQEGTEAFF.